Listed here are 23 T cell receptor beta chains from one sample, sequenced in a study of blood T cells in healthy people across ages. PCR was performed a second time for about 7 to 12 cycles using a sample-barcoded 5' primer and a J-beta primer mix. TCRdb re-analysed the 5' RACE reads in MiXCR, keeping a single row per CDR3 protein. The sample holds 380,000 or so distinct CDR3 sequences; approximately 52% are singletons and the top ten take 45% to 60%. Sequencing was performed on blood. The receptor source for this set is a man in his fifties or sixties in good health.

Concerning this clonotype: A read error is possible here, since a much larger clone lies one base away. The chain has TRBV7-9 and TRBJ2-4; 12 positions match TRBD1. Germline V gene sequence: CDR1 SEHNR, CDR2 FQNEAQ (reference sequence). V lost 5 bases and J lost 11; bases outside the gene matches: 13. CDR3 length: 16 residues. The CDR3 reads CASSDRDRGRLDVQYF. In nucleotides, the CDR3 is TGTGCCAGCAGCGACCGGGACAGGGGGCGCTTAGACGTTCAGTACTTC. The variable domain in full, completed from reference TRBV7-9 and TRBJ2-4, reads DTGVSQNPRHKITKRGQNVTFRCDPISEHNRLYWYRQTLGQGPEFLTYFQNEAQLEKSRLLSDRFSAERPKGSFSTLEIQRTEQGDSAMYLCASSDRDRGRLDVQYFGAGTRLSVL.

The chain carries TRBV3-1 and TRBJ2-3; D remains ambiguous. The CDR3 is 15 amino acids. In germline, CDR1 is LGHDT, CDR2 YNNKEL (reference sequence). Trimming removed 5 bases from V and 2 bases from J, with 14 bases in between. CDR3 coding DNA: TGTGCCAGCAGCGGCACCGTACGTCCCACAGATACGCAGTATTTT. Its protein product is CASSGTVRPTDTQYF.

The chain links TRBV5-1 to TRBJ2-3, with 10 bases matching TRBD1. Germline trimming cut 4 bases from V and 3 bases from J; bases unmatched to any gene: 11. The CDR3 loop spans 17 amino acids. Germline values: CDR1 SGHRS, CDR2 YFSETQ. The chain's CDR3 is CASSPRAPDRGTDTQYF. CDR3 sequence (DNA): TGCGCCAGCAGCCCGAGGGCCCCGGACAGGGGGACAGATACGCAGTATTTT. Full variable domain (remainder filled in from reference TRBV5-1 and TRBJ2-3): KAGVTQTPRYLIKTRGQQVTLSCSPISGHRSVSWYQQTPGQGLQFLFEYFSETQRNKGNFPGRFSGRQFSNSRSEMNVSTLELGDSALYLCASSPRAPDRGTDTQYFGPGTRLTVL.

This clonotype showed up many times. The CDR3 DNA is TGCAGCGCGGGACAGGGCGACTATGGCTACACCTTC. As protein: CSAGQGDYGYTF. The gene calls are TRBV29-1 and TRBJ1-2; 9 nucleotides agree with TRBD1. CDR1 is SQVTM, CDR2 ANQGSEA, per germline. With V trimmed by 7 bases and J by 3 bases, 3 bases remained unmatched. This CDR3 is 12 amino acids long.

CDR3 residues: CSAGGGAGTDTQYF. The DNA for the CDR3 is TGCAGTGCTGGAGGGGGCGCGGGCACAGATACGCAGTATTTT. V and J are TRBV20-1 and TRBJ2-3, with a possible D match to TRBD1 (7 bases). The germline V gene has CDR1 DFQATT and CDR2 SNEGSKA (reference sequence). The CDR3 is made up of 14 amino acids. Trimming shortened V by 5 bases and J by 1 base, and 13 bases separated the two germline ends.

The CDR3 sequence: CASSYPGTGNPSGNTIYF. The DNA for the CDR3 is TGTGCCAGCAGTTACCCCGGGACAGGCAACCCCTCTGGAAACACCATATATTTT. V gene TRBV6-5 combines with J gene TRBJ1-3; 8 nucleotides match TRBD1. Germline values: CDR1 MNHEY, CDR2 SVGAGI. The CDR3 contains 18 residues. Trimming cost V 2 bases and J 0 bases; bases outside gene matches: 9.

For this clonotype: With a much larger clone just one base away, this may be a read error. This rearrangement joins TRBV6-2 or TRBV6-3 to TRBJ2-1; 9 bases agree with TRBD2. The CDR3 covers 16 residues. Germline V CDR1 and CDR2: MNHEY, SVGEGT. This CDR3 reads CASSYLGGRGNNERFF. CDR3 DNA: TGTGCCAGCAGTTACCTTGGCGGGAGGGGGAACAATGAGCGGTTCTTC.

V gene TRBV29-1 combines with J gene TRBJ2-7, with TRBD2 as a possible D gene (5 bases). The J call may be in error: the DNA end matches TRBJ2-5 better. Germline CDR1 and CDR2: SQVTM and ANQGSEA. This CDR3 is 12 amino acids long. The CDR3 reads CSVVLAEETQYF. CDR3 sequence (DNA): TGCAGCGTTGTCCTAGCAGAAGAGACCCAGTACTTC.

This clonotype was counted a few times. This rearrangement joins TRBV6-2 or TRBV6-3 to TRBJ1-2; 9 positions match TRBD1. V trimming: 2 bases; J trimming: 8 bases; junction bases outside the gene matches: 6. This CDR3 has 14 residues. The germline CDR1 and CDR2 sequences are MNHEY and SVGEGT. CDR3 nucleotide sequence: TGTGCCAGCAGTTACGTAGGACAGGGGCGCGGCTACACCTTC. This gives the protein CASSYVGQGRGYTF.

The chain joins TRBV20-1 to TRBJ2-1, with 14 bases identical to TRBD2. The J segment lost 8 bases and the V segment lost 6 bases, leaving 9 bases of the junction unmatched. This CDR3 region has 15 residues. Germline lookup yields CDR1 DFQATT and CDR2 SNEGSKA (reference sequence). The CDR3 sequence: CSAAGTSGRGDEQFF. CDR3 coding DNA: TGCAGTGCCGCCGGGACTAGCGGGAGAGGTGATGAGCAGTTCTTC.

This clonotype has just one count. One end of the junction fails to match germline, which may point to a read error. This chain links TRBV4-2 with TRBJ2-6; D is possibly TRBD1 (6 bases). Germline assignment: CDR1 LGHNA and CDR2 YNFKEQ. CDR3 length: 15 residues. CDR3 in amino acids: CASSGGASGAYVLTF. CDR3 coding DNA: TGTGCCAGCAGTGGGGGCGCCTCTGGGGCCTACGTCCTGACTTTC.

The V gene is TRBV30, the J gene TRBJ2-3, with a tentative D call TRBD1 (5 bases). The ends were cut back, 2 bases at V and 2 bases at J, with 8 bases in the middle. The CDR3 is 13 residues long. Germline assignment: CDR1 GTSNPN and CDR2 SVGIG (reference sequence). The CDR3 nucleotides are TGTGCCTGGAGTAGGGGATTCACAGATACGCAGTATTTT. It is translated as CAWSRGFTDTQYF.

The chain carries TRBV7-9 and TRBJ2-5, with D possibly being TRBD2 (6 bases). V dropped 5 bases and J dropped 3 bases, with 13 bases sitting between them. In germline, CDR1 is SEHNR, CDR2 FQNEAQ (reference sequence). The CDR3 is 14 residues long. CDR3 sequence reads: CASSGGTYEETQYF. In nucleotides, the CDR3 is TGTGCCAGCAGCGGCGGGACTTATGAAGAGACCCAGTACTTC.

The rearrangement uses TRBV5-1 and TRBJ2-2, with D possibly matching TRBD2 (6 bases). Per germline, CDR1 SGHRS and CDR2 YFSETQ. The germline V and J ends were trimmed by 4 bases and 6 bases, with 19 bases remaining between them. The CDR3 runs 16 residues. The CDR3 DNA reads as TGCGCCAGCAGCCTACCAGGAGGGTACGGATCCGGGGAGCTGTTTTTT. Its translation: CASSLPGGYGSGELFF.

The gene calls are TRBV2 and TRBJ1-1; D ambiguous. The CDR3 sequence is 14 residues long. Germline CDR1 is SNHLY and CDR2 is FYNNEI. The V end lost 7 bases, the J end lost 4 bases, and 16 bases lay between the germline ends. The CDR3: CASTTPGVFTEAFF. The CDR3 coding sequence is TGTGCCAGCACCACACCCGGGGTTTTCACTGAAGCTTTCTTT.

This clonotype was seen a few times. The chain combines TRBV11-2 with TRBJ1-2; no clear D gene. CDR1 and CDR2 (germline): SGHAT, FQNNGV. V lost 7 bases and J lost 8, with 17 bases in between. The CDR3 runs to 13 residues. In DNA form, the CDR3 reads TGTGCCAGCACCCAAGTTGGGGTGTTAGGCTACACCTTC. Its protein is CASTQVGVLGYTF.

This clonotype was picked up many times. The chain couples TRBV4-3 to TRBJ2-1; the match to TRBD2 covers 12 bases. This CDR3 has 15 amino acids. The junction had 5 bases not matched to a gene; V was cut back by 2 bases and J by 9 bases. Looked up from germline, CDR1 is LGHNA and CDR2 is YSLEER. The CDR3 DNA is TGCGCCAGCAGCCAACTAGCGGGAGGGCCTGGTGAGCAGTTCTTC. It encodes CASSQLAGGPGEQFF.

The chain is built from TRBV28 and TRBJ2-7, with 7 nucleotides matching TRBD1. V gave up 2 bases and J gave up 2 bases; unmatched junction bases: 12. Per the germline V gene, CDR1 is MDHEN and CDR2 is SYDVKM. CDR3 length: 17 residues. The CDR3 spells CASSLPLRDRKAYEQYF. The CDR3 region has the DNA TGTGCCAGCAGTTTACCCCTCCGGGACAGAAAAGCCTACGAGCAGTACTTC.

The chain uses TRBV20-1 and TRBJ2-7, with 7 bases that match TRBD2. Germline CDR1 reads DFQATT; CDR2 reads SNEGSKA (reference sequence). V was pared by 6 bases and J by 5 bases, with 10 bases of the junction left unmatched. The CDR3 has 13 amino acids. CDR3 sequence reads: CSAILGGVNEQYF. CDR3 DNA sequence: TGCAGTGCCATCCTGGGGGGGGTCAACGAGCAGTACTTC.

Only a few counts were recorded for this clonotype. The chain recombines TRBV6-5 with TRBJ2-1, with no clear D. The length of the CDR3 is 13 residues. Germline V gene sequence: CDR1 MNHEY, CDR2 SVGAGI. The V gene lost 0 bases and the J gene lost 8 bases, with 8 bases spanning the gap. CDR3 sequence reads: CASSYSGSDEQFF. CDR3 in DNA: TGTGCCAGCAGTTACTCGGGCTCCGATGAGCAGTTCTTC.

This clonotype has only a few counts. The CDR3: CASSPQSIVRDTQYF. In DNA, the CDR3 is TGTGCCAGCAGCCCGCAGTCCATAGTCCGAGATACGCAGTATTTT. The chain has TRBV7-2 and TRBJ2-3, with D uncertain. From germline, CDR1 is SGHTA and CDR2 FQGNSA. This CDR3 comprises 15 residues. V was clipped by 5 bases and J by 5 bases, with 17 bases between them.

In the case of this clonotype: A read error may explain this, as a much larger clone is one base away. V gene TRBV10-3 combines with J gene TRBJ2-1; no clear D. Trimming stripped 2 bases from V and 8 bases from J, with 13 bases between. The CDR3 runs 14 residues. Germline V CDR1 and CDR2: ENHRY, SYGVKD. The CDR3 loop reads CAISEGRGLDEQFF. The CDR3 DNA sequence: TGTGCCATCAGTGAGGGAAGAGGCCTCGATGAGCAGTTCTTC.

This clonotype appeared a few times. In DNA, the CDR3 is TGCAGCGCGGGGGATCGAACCCAGTACTTC. Translated, it gives CSAGDRTQYF. This chain uses TRBV29-1 with TRBJ2-5, with a possible D match to TRBD2 (6 bases). Deletions cut 7 bases from V and 8 bases from J, with 11 bases between. CDR1 is SQVTM, CDR2 ANQGSEA, per germline. This CDR3 comprises 10 residues.